These T cell receptor beta chains were read from a single sample in a study of blood T cell repertoires in COVID-19. Here immunoSEQ multiplex PCR was the method, and the copy in TCRdb shows in-frame clones only, minus some. The sample holds about 120,000 clones, roughly 87% seen once. The sample consisted of peripheral blood. These TCRs come from a human donor in a cohort sampled during active COVID-19. Both conserved end residues are part of each CDR3. D genes are given only for firm matches.

>TRBJ2-3|TRBD1|TRBV12-3/TRBV12-4
CASRTGPTDTQYF
TGTGCCAGCAGGACAGGGCCAACAGATACGCAGTATTTT
>TRBJ1-2|.|TRBV18
CASSPGGGESGYGYTF
TGTGCCAGCTCACCAGGGGGAGGGGAAAGCGGCTATGGCTACACCTTC
>TRBJ2-1|.|TRBV10-2
CASSGPGDSYNEQFF
TGCGCCAGCAGTGGCCCGGGGGACTCCTACAATGAGCAGTTCTTC
>TRBJ2-7|TRBD1|TRBV30
CAWNRDRAYEQYF
TGTGCCTGGAATAGGGACAGGGCCTACGAGCAGTACTTC
>TRBJ2-3|.|TRBV18
CASSPSRGVTDTQYF
TGTGCCAGCTCCCCGTCCCGCGGGGTCACAGATACGCAGTATTTT
>TRBJ2-1|.|TRBV13
CASSWEGEGLYNEQFF
TGTGCCAGCAGCTGGGAGGGGGAGGGCCTTTACAATGAGCAGTTCTTC
>TRBJ2-7|TRBD1|TRBV19
CASSIEGGVTYEQYF
TGTGCCAGTAGTATAGAAGGGGGCGTAACCTACGAGCAGTACTTC
>TRBJ2-5|TRBD1|TRBV5-1
CANGQGQETQYF
TGCGCCAACGGACAGGGGCAGGAGACCCAGTACTTC
>TRBJ1-1|TRBD1|TRBV29-1
CSVEGARGLAFF
TGCAGCGTTGAAGGGGCCAGGGGGCTGGCTTTCTTT
>TRBJ1-3|.|TRBV30
CARGTGDGNTIYF
TGTGCCCGCGGGACGGGGGACGGAAACACCATATATTTT
>TRBJ2-1|TRBD2|TRBV19
CASSIRGGAMGQFF
TGTGCCAGTAGTATACGCGGGGGGGCAATGGGGCAGTTCTTC
>TRBJ1-1|.|TRBV29-1
CSAEVAEDTEAFF
TGCAGCGCCGAGGTTGCCGAGGACACTGAAGCTTTCTTT
>TRBJ2-3|.|TRBV29-1
CSVEAPGGRTDTQYF
TGCAGCGTTGAAGCACCGGGGGGCCGGACAGATACGCAGTATTTT
>TRBJ2-1|TRBD2|TRBV6-5
CASSPPGLAYNEQFF
TGTGCCAGCAGCCCCCCGGGACTAGCGTACAATGAGCAGTTCTTC